The 8 T cell receptor beta chains in this list originate from one sample, sequenced in a study of shared clonotypes between healthy human individuals. Naivety among CD8 cells was defined by CD45RO negativity and positive CCR7 selection, thereby excluding terminally differentiated effector memory CD45RA+ cells. Measured with immunoSEQ multiplex PCR; TCRdb has only the in-frame clones, and not every one. Here the sample spans roughly 2.1 million clones, 93% being singletons. What was sequenced was naive CD8+ T cells from PBMCs. The receptor set was obtained from a young man in good health. Some clones in this sample may be carry-over from other donors' samples.

This sequence joins TRBV7-8 and TRBJ1-2; 7 nucleotides align to TRBD1. Germline lookup yields CDR1 SGHVS and CDR2 FQNEAQ. Losses at the gene ends were 5 bases for V and 3 bases for J; bases not matched to a gene: 6. The CDR3 has 14 residues. This CDR3 is CASSVAGTDYGYTF. The DNA for the CDR3 is TGTGCCAGCAGCGTCGCGGGGACAGACTATGGCTACACCTTC.

The J gene is TRBJ2-1, the V gene TRBV7-9; TRBD2 is a possible D gene (6 bases). Germline V gene data show CDR1 as SEHNR and CDR2 as FQNEAQ (reference sequence). This CDR3 is built from 16 residues. The V gene lost 5 bases and the J gene lost 5 bases, with 19 bases spanning the gap. For the CDR3, the DNA is TGTGCCAGCAGCCCCCTTGAGGGGCGGAGGGACAATGAGCAGTTCTTC. Its translation is CASSPLEGRRDNEQFF.

The rearrangement links TRBV30 to TRBJ1-1; D is unresolved. The germline V gene has CDR1 GTSNPN and CDR2 SVGIG (reference sequence). This CDR3 contains 19 residues. V lost 0 bases and J lost 0, with 23 bases in between. Here the CDR3 reads CAWSVRNLGGYGMNTEAFF. CDR3 in DNA: TGTGCCTGGAGTGTCCGGAATTTAGGAGGGTATGGGATGAACACTGAAGCTTTCTTT.

This CDR3 is CASSSGTGQNKYGYTF. For the CDR3, the DNA is TGTGCCAGCAGCTCCGGGACAGGGCAGAATAAGTATGGCTACACCTTC. The rearrangement links TRBV7-3 to TRBJ1-2; TRBD1 aligns across 9 bases. CDR1 and CDR2 (germline): SGHTA, FQGTGA. V trimming: 4 bases; J trimming: 5 bases; junction bases outside the gene matches: 11. This CDR3 is 16 amino acids long.

The V gene is TRBV6-1, the J gene TRBJ2-1; D possibly corresponds to TRBD1 (6 bases). V was shortened by 4 bases and J by 1 base, with 17 bases between the two germline ends. Germline CDR1 and CDR2: MNHNS and SASEGT. The CDR3 loop spans 17 amino acids. The CDR3 region is CASSGTVNIFSYNEQFF. The CDR3, as DNA: TGTGCCAGCAGTGGGACAGTCAACATCTTTTCCTACAATGAGCAGTTCTTC.

Only one count was recorded for this clone. The V call is TRBV30, the J call TRBJ2-7; TRBD2 matches 7 bases. The ends lost 3 bases at V and 3 bases at J; junction bases unmatched: 14. CDR1 is GTSNPN and CDR2 is SVGIG in the germline V gene (reference sequence). CDR3 length: 16 amino acids. CDR3 protein: CAWRSFGAGEGYEQYF. CDR3 nucleotide sequence: TGTGCCTGGAGGTCTTTCGGGGCGGGAGAGGGCTACGAGCAGTACTTC.

A few counts support this clone. The J gene is TRBJ2-7, the V gene TRBV4-1; TRBD1 matches at 7 bases. The CDR3 has 14 amino acids. The germline V gene encodes CDR1 MGHRA and CDR2 YSYEKL. After removal of 6 bases from V and 2 bases from J, the junction contained 7 bases not matched to a gene. The CDR3 sequence is CASSRTGATYEQYF. In DNA form, the CDR3 reads TGCGCCAGCAGTCGAACAGGGGCAACCTACGAGCAGTACTTC.

This sequence joins TRBV2 and TRBJ1-2, with 7 bases fitting TRBD1. The V and J ends lost 6 bases and 2 bases, in that order; junction bases with no gene match: 6. Germline values: CDR1 SNHLY, CDR2 FYNNEI. The length of the CDR3 is 14 residues. CDR3 nucleotide sequence: TGTGCCAGCAGGCGCCAACAGGGGAACTATGGCTACACCTTC. This encodes CASRRQQGNYGYTF.